The entry below describes one T cell receptor beta chain. What it recognizes is unknown. The data are from a study of T cell responses to AZD1222 COVID-19 vaccine. Profiling relied on immunoSEQ multiplex PCR, and the TCRdb table lists in-frame clones only, not all of them. The sample has around 130,000 clones, roughly 94% seen once; the top ten hold approximately 7%. General study findings and limits: Possibly, clonal diversity was underestimated; donors were largely white British and included more females. The span of vaccine-associated CD4 TCRs extended across spike, with dominance at 160-218 and 743-854.

The CDR3 is made up of 15 amino acids. V was shortened by 8 bases and J by 4 bases, with 15 bases between the two germline ends. Germline V CDR1 and CDR2: LNHDA, SQIVND (reference sequence). The sequences come from peripheral blood, collected on day 0 of AZD1222 vaccination. This TCR came from an adult in good health. The genes are TRBV19 and TRBJ2-6; D unresolved. The CDR3 region is CASETGRMGANVLTF. The CDR3 bases are TGTGCCAGTGAAACCGGGCGGATGGGGGCCAACGTCCTGACTTTC.